The TCR beta chain described here comes from a study of OX40 agonist ivuxolimab in advanced cancers. Overall study: Ivuxolimab doses were 0.01, 0.1, 0.3, 1.5, 3 or 10 mg/kg every 2 weeks. Study-wide points: CD8+ T cells showed, on average, more clonal expansion than CD4+ cells. Some nonresponders additionally presented with little normalized T-cell clonal expansion.

V lost 2 bases and J 0 bases, leaving 11 bases between the germline ends. CDR3 size: 15 residues. The germline gives CDR1 SGHKS, CDR2 YYEKEE (reference sequence). The study sampled blood at baseline, cycle 4 day 1, and cycle 7 day 1. A word on this clone: Its antigen is unknown.

Profiling relied on immunoSEQ multiplex PCR, and the TCRdb table lists in-frame clones only, not all of them. The sample yields approximately 74,000 clones, 90% seen once. V and J are TRBV5-5 and TRBJ1-2; unclear D gene. This TCR was sampled from an adult with an advanced solid tumor such as melanoma, head and neck, liver or kidney cancer. This specimen was CD4+ or CD8+ T cells sorted from blood, taken in a trial of the OX40 agonist ivuxolimab. DNA of the CDR3: TGTGCCAGCAGCTTCCGGGTTAGGGCTAACTATGGCTACACCTTC. Translated, it gives CASSFRVRANYGYTF. Full variable domain (missing parts from reference TRBV5-5 and TRBJ1-2): DAGVTQSPTHLIKTRGQQVTLRCSPISGHKSVSWYQQVLGQGPQFIFQYYEKEERGRGNFPDRFSARQFPNYSSELNVNALLLGDSALYLCASSFRVRANYGYTFGSGTRLTVV.